The 27 T cell receptor beta chains below come from one sample, sequenced in a study of blood T cells in healthy people across ages. The authors ran a second PCR of roughly 6 to 12 cycles using a sample-barcoded 5' primer and a J-beta primer mix. TCRdb analysed the 5' RACE reads with MiXCR anew, one entry per CDR3 protein. Among 500,000 to 550,000 distinct CDR3 sequences, approximately 25% were seen once, and the ten largest hold around 10%. The same data also went into a second study, on T cells of mothers and their children.

Specimen: blood. The receptors stem from a boy younger than 18 in good health.

This clonotype was detected only a few times. The genes are TRBV20-1 and TRBJ2-3, with D unclear. The CDR3 extends over 12 amino acids. V lost 3 bases, J lost 6 bases, and 10 bases lay in between. Germline V gene lookup returns CDR1 DFQATT and CDR2 SNEGSKA (reference sequence). The CDR3 sequence is CSARGMKDTQYF. CDR3 nucleotides: TGCAGTGCTAGGGGGATGAAGGATACGCAGTATTTT.

This clonotype was counted ten times or more. The chain has TRBV6-1 and TRBJ2-1; 9 nucleotides line up with TRBD1. Germline loops: CDR1 MNHNS, CDR2 SASEGT. The CDR3 sequence is 15 residues long. J lost 9 bases, V lost 0 bases, and 6 bases had no gene match. CDR3 DNA: TGTGCCAGCAGTGAAGCAGATGGGACAGGGTCTGAGCAGTTCTTC. As protein: CASSEADGTGSEQFF.

This clonotype turned up a few times. This chain connects TRBV4-2 to TRBJ2-5, with 11 bases identical to TRBD2. TRBJ2-7 matches the DNA end more closely, so the J call is doubtful. The CDR3 consists of 16 residues. Per the germline V gene, CDR1 is LGHNA and CDR2 is YNFKEQ. CDR3 residues: CASSQDEGTSGYEQYF. In DNA form, the CDR3 reads TGTGCCAGCAGCCAAGACGAAGGGACTAGCGGCTACGAGCAGTACTTC.

In its sample, this clonotype was seen a few times. The V gene is TRBV7-2, the J gene TRBJ2-3, with D uncertain. CDR3 length: 15 amino acids. The germline V gene has CDR1 SGHTA and CDR2 FQGNSA. V shed 3 bases and J shed 0 bases, with 10 bases lying between them. CDR3 sequence reads: CASSLIAGSTDTQYF. Here the CDR3 DNA reads TGTGCCAGCAGCTTGATCGCCGGGAGCACAGATACGCAGTATTTT. Looking up the rest from reference TRBV7-2 and TRBJ2-3 gives the full variable domain: GAGVSQSPSNKVTEKGKDVELRCDPISGHTALYWYRQSLGQGLEFLIYFQGNSAPDKSGLPSDRFSAERTGGSVSTLTIQRTQQEDSAVYLCASSLIAGSTDTQYFGPGTRLTVL.

A few counts support this clonotype. The J gene is TRBJ1-6, the V gene TRBV12-3 or TRBV12-4; D remains unclear. The CDR3 is made up of 14 amino acids. V lost 7 bases and J lost 4, with 11 bases in between. The CDR3 DNA sequence: TGTGCCAGCAAAAGGACTTTTTATAATTCACCCCTCCACTTT. It codes for CASKRTFYNSPLHF.

This clonotype was recorded a few times. The V and J genes are TRBV29-1 and TRBJ1-1; the D gene is possibly TRBD1 (5 bases). Germline lookup yields CDR1 SQVTM and CDR2 ANQGSEA. The V gene lost 7 bases and the J gene lost 4 bases, with 22 bases spanning the gap. CDR3 length: 15 residues. The CDR3 reads CSGAGRLGAGTEAFF. As DNA, the CDR3 is TGCAGCGGAGCCGGGAGGCTAGGGGCGGGCACTGAAGCTTTCTTT.

This clonotype has just a few counts. It may be a read error: a sequence one base away is much more abundant. This chain connects TRBV4-3 to TRBJ1-5; the D is unclear. The V end was cut by 0 bases, the J end by 6 bases, with 12 bases between. There are 15 residues in the CDR3. In germline, CDR1 is LGHNA, CDR2 YSLEER. The CDR3 region has the DNA TGCGCCAGCAGCCAAGATTTCGCCCTATGTCAGCCCCAGCATTTT. Translating it yields CASSQDFALCQPQHF.

This chain connects TRBV7-2 to TRBJ2-3; D might be TRBD2 (5 bases). Per germline, CDR1 SGHTA and CDR2 FQGNSA. The CDR3 is 15 residues long. Trimming stripped 0 bases from V and 4 bases from J, with 11 bases between. CDR3 region: CASSLASLSADTQYF. Here the CDR3 DNA reads TGTGCCAGCAGCTTAGCTAGTCTTAGCGCAGATACGCAGTATTTT.

Only a few counts were recorded for this clonotype. The chain couples TRBV5-1 to TRBJ2-3; D possibly corresponds to TRBD1 (5 bases). Germline CDR1 reads SGHRS; CDR2 reads YFSETQ. The germline V and J ends were trimmed by 1 base and 3 bases, with 9 bases remaining between them. The CDR3 consists of 14 residues. CDR3 coding DNA: TGCGCCAGCAGCTTGCAGGGTGAGACAGATACGCAGTATTTT. Amino acids: CASSLQGETDTQYF.

This clonotype has more than one count but fewer than ten. This chain joins TRBV9 and TRBJ1-2, with 9 bases fitting TRBD1. The CDR3 runs 14 residues. CDR1 SGDLS and CDR2 YYNGEE come from the germline V gene. Losses at the gene ends were 4 bases for V and 4 bases for J; bases not matched to a gene: 5. The chain's CDR3 is CASSTGGWSYGYTF. DNA of the CDR3: TGTGCCAGCAGCACAGGGGGCTGGAGCTATGGCTACACCTTC.

This sequence joins TRBV20-1 and TRBJ2-5, with 9 bases that match TRBD2. V shed 2 bases and J 0 bases; nucleotides not matched to a gene: 4. Looked up from germline, CDR1 is DFQATT and CDR2 is SNEGSKA (reference sequence). CDR3 length: 15 residues. CDR3 in amino acids: CSARLAGAYQETQYF. DNA for the CDR3: TGCAGTGCTAGATTAGCGGGGGCGTACCAAGAGACCCAGTACTTC.

This chain uses TRBV20-1 with TRBJ2-5; D is ambiguous. The germline V and J ends were trimmed by 3 bases and 4 bases, with 18 bases remaining between them. Germline V gene lookup returns CDR1 DFQATT and CDR2 SNEGSKA (reference sequence). The CDR3 has 15 amino acids. The CDR3 loop reads CSARGRAPSPETQYF. CDR3 DNA sequence: TGCAGTGCTAGGGGTAGAGCCCCTTCCCCAGAGACCCAGTACTTC.

This clonotype occurred a few times. This chain links TRBV27 with TRBJ2-5; D not certain. The CDR3 consists of 14 residues. Looked up from germline, CDR1 is MNHEY and CDR2 is SMNVEV (reference sequence). V was trimmed by 1 base and J by 0 bases, leaving 6 bases between them. This CDR3 is CASSLFPYQETQYF. The DNA of the CDR3 is TGTGCCAGCAGTTTATTCCCGTACCAAGAGACCCAGTACTTC.

The chain uses TRBV27 and TRBJ2-1; TRBD2 agrees at 12 bases. The CDR3 has 18 amino acids. The germline V gene encodes CDR1 MNHEY and CDR2 SMNVEV (reference sequence). Losses at the gene ends were 5 bases for V and 0 bases for J; bases not matched to a gene: 8. CDR3 coding DNA: TGTGCCAGCAGTATAAGGACTAGCGGGGAAAGCTCCTACAATGAGCAGTTCTTC. Its protein is CASSIRTSGESSYNEQFF.

The chain employs TRBV4-3 and TRBJ2-3; D gene ambiguous. CDR1 and CDR2 from the germline V gene are LGHNA and YSLEER. The CDR3 contains 14 residues. The V end lost 0 bases, the J end lost 2 bases, and 6 bases lay between the germline ends. CDR3: CASSQDGFTDTQYF. CDR3 sequence (DNA): TGCGCCAGCAGCCAAGACGGGTTCACAGATACGCAGTATTTT.

Concerning this clonotype: Since a much larger clone is just one base distant, this may be a read error. The CDR3 coding sequence is TGTGCCAGCAGTTACTCGGAAGAGACCCGGTACTTC. This gives the protein CASSYSEETRYF. The chain combines TRBV6-6 with TRBJ2-5; D not resolved. This CDR3 spans 12 amino acids. Germline values: CDR1 MNHNY, CDR2 SVGAGI (reference sequence).

This clonotype was counted a few times. The junction differs from germline at one of its ends, possibly a read error. This sequence joins TRBV7-9 and TRBJ1-4; 11 nucleotides line up with TRBD1. Germline V lookup: CDR1 SEHNR, CDR2 FQNEAQ (reference sequence). This CDR3 is 15 amino acids long. The chain's CDR3 is CASSRDRGKNEKLSF. In DNA, the CDR3 is TGTGCCAGCAGCAGGGACAGGGGGAAGAATGAAAAACTGTCTTTT.

This sequence joins TRBV6-2 or TRBV6-3 and TRBJ2-5; D uncertain. Looked up from germline, CDR1 is MNHEY and CDR2 is SVGEGT. The CDR3 length is 9 residues. Trimming stripped 10 bases from V and 7 bases from J, with 7 bases between. The CDR3 region has the DNA TGTGCCACCGGGCGGACCCAGTACTTC. Protein product: CATGRTQYF.

J is TRBJ2-1 and V is TRBV9; D remains unclear. The CDR3 sequence is 13 residues long. The V end lost 3 bases, the J end lost 8 bases, and 12 bases lay between the germline ends. Germline CDR1 reads SGDLS; CDR2 reads YYNGEE. The CDR3 DNA is TGTGCCAGCAGCGCCTCTAGGCTCGATGAGCAGTTCTTC. It translates to CASSASRLDEQFF.

The chain employs TRBV5-6 and TRBJ2-5; 7 bases line up with TRBD1. The J call may be wrong; the DNA end is better matched by TRBJ2-7. In germline, CDR1 is SGHDT, CDR2 YYEEEE. This CDR3 is built from 16 residues. The CDR3 protein is CASSLGSGTAPYEQYF. CDR3 nucleotides: TGTGCCAGCAGCTTGGGTTCCGGGACAGCCCCCTACGAGCAGTACTTC.

In this sample, this clonotype turned up a few times. The CDR3 coding sequence is TGTGCCAGCAGCTTGGTGAGGGGTCAAACCTACGAGCAGTACTTC. Its translation is CASSLVRGQTYEQYF. The chain couples TRBV5-5 to TRBJ2-7, with D possibly being TRBD1 or TRBD2 (5 bases each). This CDR3 is built from 15 residues. In germline, CDR1 is SGHKS, CDR2 YYEKEE (reference sequence). Trimming took 0 bases from V and 2 from J, leaving 12 bases between them.

This clonotype appeared a few times. This chain uses TRBV7-9 with TRBJ2-7; D perhaps matches TRBD2 (5 bases). Germline V CDR1 and CDR2: SEHNR, FQNEAQ (reference sequence). V lost 5 bases and J lost 3, with 11 bases in between. The CDR3 runs 13 residues. The DNA of the CDR3 is TGTGCCAGCAGCCTCGACGGGGTCTACGAGCAGTACTTC. Translating gives CASSLDGVYEQYF.

The J gene is TRBJ2-2, the V gene TRBV20-1; 8 bases align to TRBD2. Per germline, CDR1 DFQATT and CDR2 SNEGSKA (reference sequence). CDR3 length: 16 amino acids. The V segment lost 3 bases and the J segment 6 bases; nucleotides outside the gene matches: 12. The CDR3 DNA reads as TGCAGTGCTAGGGGTCCGGGACTAGTGTTTCCCGGGGAGCTGTTTTTT. Translated, it gives CSARGPGLVFPGELFF.

In its sample, this clonotype was seen many times. This chain uses TRBV4-3 with TRBJ2-7, with 9 bases lining up with TRBD1. V lost 0 bases to trimming and J lost 6 bases; unmatched junction nucleotides: 9. The CDR3 extends over 16 amino acids. Germline CDR1 is LGHNA and CDR2 is YSLEER. The CDR3 here is CASSQDIGTGSREQYF. CDR3 sequence (DNA): TGCGCCAGCAGCCAAGATATCGGGACAGGGTCTCGCGAGCAGTACTTC.

This chain connects TRBV20-1 to TRBJ2-5; D may be TRBD1 (5 bases). CDR3 length: 11 residues. Per the germline V gene, CDR1 is DFQATT and CDR2 is SNEGSKA (reference sequence). V was clipped by 3 bases and J by 3 bases, with 5 bases between them. The CDR3 DNA reads TGCAGTGCTAGCAGGGAAGAGACCCAGTACTTC. It encodes CSASREETQYF.

CDR3 loop: CASSLEALEAFF. Here the CDR3 DNA reads TGTGCCAGCAGTCTTGAAGCGCTTGAAGCTTTCTTT. The chain is built from TRBV7-9 and TRBJ1-1, with D unresolved. The CDR3 covers 12 residues. Trimming removed 6 bases at V and 7 bases at J, with 12 bases between. Per the germline V gene, CDR1 is SEHNR and CDR2 is FQNEAQ (reference sequence). Full variable domain (remainder filled in from reference TRBV7-9 and TRBJ1-1): DTGVSQNPRHKITKRGQNVTFRCDPISEHNRLYWYRQTLGQGPEFLTYFQNEAQLEKSRLLSDRFSAERPKGSFSTLEIQRTEQGDSAMYLCASSLEALEAFFGQGTRLTVV.

The genes are TRBV5-6 and TRBJ2-5; 12 nucleotides match TRBD2. The DNA end is more similar to TRBJ2-7, so the J call may be wrong. The CDR3 is 14 amino acids. Germline V gene sequence: CDR1 SGHDT, CDR2 YYEEEE. This CDR3 is CASSRLAGASEQYF. DNA for the CDR3: TGTGCCAGCAGCCGACTAGCGGGAGCTTCCGAGCAGTACTTC.